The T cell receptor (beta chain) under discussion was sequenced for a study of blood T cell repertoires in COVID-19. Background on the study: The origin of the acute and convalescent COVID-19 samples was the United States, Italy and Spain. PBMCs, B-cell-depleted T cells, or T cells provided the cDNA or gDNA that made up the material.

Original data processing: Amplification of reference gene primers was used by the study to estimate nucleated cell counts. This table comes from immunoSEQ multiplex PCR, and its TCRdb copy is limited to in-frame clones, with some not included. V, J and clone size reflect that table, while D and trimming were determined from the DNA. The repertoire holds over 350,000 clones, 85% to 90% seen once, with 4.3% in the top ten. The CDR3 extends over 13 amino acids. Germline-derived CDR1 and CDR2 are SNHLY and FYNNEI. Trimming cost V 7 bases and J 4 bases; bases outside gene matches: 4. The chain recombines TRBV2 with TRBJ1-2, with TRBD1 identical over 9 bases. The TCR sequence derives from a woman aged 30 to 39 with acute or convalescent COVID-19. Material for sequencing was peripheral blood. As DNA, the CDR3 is TGTGCCAGCACGGACAGGGGCCGCTATGGCTACACCTTC. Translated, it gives CASTDRGRYGYTF.